One and the same sample provided the 29 T cell receptor beta chains below, sequenced in a study of T-cell memory formation after mild COVID-19. TCRdb analysed the 5' RACE reads with MiXCR anew, one entry per CDR3 protein. The sample includes 430,000 or so distinct CDR3 sequences, approximately 23% seen only once; the top ten take around 13%. Sequencing was performed on PBMCs or a T cell subset sorted from them (not recorded which). All receptors come from an adult woman who had mild COVID-19 (a few samples of this study predate the infection). Cell type and time point are not known.

This clonotype was seen a few times. The chain is built from TRBV5-1 and TRBJ2-2; no clear D. Germline CDR1 SGHRS, CDR2 YFSETQ. CDR3 length: 13 amino acids. Trimming cost V 1 base and J 6 bases, with 7 bases left between them. The CDR3 coding sequence is TGCGCCAGCAGCTTGTCACCCCCCGGGGAGCTGTTTTTT. Encoded protein: CASSLSPPGELFF. The full variable domain, in which reference TRBV5-1 and TRBJ2-2 provide the parts outside the CDR3, is KAGVTQTPRYLIKTRGQQVTLSCSPISGHRSVSWYQQTPGQGLQFLFEYFSETQRNKGNFPGRFSGRQFSNSRSEMNVSTLELGDSALYLCASSLSPPGELFFGEGSRLTVL.

The J gene is TRBJ1-1, the V gene TRBV7-6; possibly TRBD1 for D (5 bases). Trimming took 5 bases from V and 3 from J, leaving 13 bases between them. Germline CDR1 is SGHVS and CDR2 is FNYEAQ. This CDR3 comprises 14 residues. The CDR3: CASSPGTSDTEAFF. The CDR3 coding sequence is TGTGCCAGCAGCCCAGGGACGTCCGACACTGAAGCTTTCTTT.

This clonotype was counted a few times. This rearrangement joins TRBV7-9 to TRBJ2-1; weak D call: TRBD2 (6 bases). CDR3 length: 16 amino acids. Germline V gene sequence: CDR1 SEHNR, CDR2 FQNEAQ (reference sequence). With 6 bases removed from V and 0 bases from J, the gap between germline ends came to 15 bases. The CDR3 coding sequence is TGTGCCAGCAGGCTTAGCGGCGACCCCTCCTACAATGAGCAGTTCTTC. It translates to CASRLSGDPSYNEQFF.

The chain employs TRBV7-9 and TRBJ2-7; D not certain. The germline gives CDR1 SEHNR, CDR2 FQNEAQ (reference sequence). V gave up 0 bases and J gave up 2 bases, with 14 bases separating them. This CDR3 is built from 16 residues. The CDR3 DNA reads TGTGCCAGCAGCTTAGCGTCTGAAGGGAACGCCTACGAGCAGTACTTC. Residues: CASSLASEGNAYEQYF.

The V gene is TRBV15, the J gene TRBJ2-3, with 14 positions matching TRBD2. The CDR3 loop spans 19 amino acids. V lost 5 bases to trimming and J lost 1 base; unmatched junction nucleotides: 11. Looked up from germline, CDR1 is LNHNV and CDR2 is YYDKDF (reference sequence). CDR3: CATSSSGTSGGGGTDTQYF. In DNA, the CDR3 is TGTGCCACCAGCTCCTCCGGGACTAGCGGGGGAGGGGGCACAGATACGCAGTATTTT.

J is TRBJ2-7 and V is TRBV7-2; D ambiguous. The V and J ends lost 2 bases and 6 bases respectively, with 14 bases between them. The CDR3 totals 14 residues. Per the germline V gene, CDR1 is SGHTA and CDR2 is FQGNSA. The CDR3 loop is CASSLRRREREQYF. CDR3 nucleotides: TGTGCCAGCAGCTTACGCCGCCGTGAGCGCGAGCAGTACTTC.

The chain combines TRBV12-3 or TRBV12-4 with TRBJ2-6; no clear D gene. V was shortened by 1 base and J by 0 bases, with 16 bases between the two germline ends. The CDR3 length is 19 residues. The CDR3 coding sequence is TGTGCCAGCAGTTTAGGAGCCTGGCAGGATAGCTCTGGGGCCAACGTCCTGACTTTC. Residues: CASSLGAWQDSSGANVLTF.

This chain connects TRBV25-1 to TRBJ2-7, with D perhaps matching TRBD2 (6 bases). V lost 3 bases and J lost 6, with 18 bases in between. This CDR3 comprises 15 residues. Germline CDR1 reads MGHDK; CDR2 reads SYGVNS. CDR3 sequence reads: CASSDRETRGGEQYF. In DNA, the CDR3 is TGTGCCAGCAGTGATAGAGAGACTAGGGGAGGCGAGCAGTACTTC.

This clonotype was detected many times. The DNA for the CDR3 is TGCGCCAGCGGGGAGTACTCCTACAATGAGCAGTTCTTC. Translating gives CASGEYSYNEQFF. This chain uses TRBV5-1 with TRBJ2-1; TRBD2 might be the D (5 bases). V lost 7 bases and J 0 bases, leaving 8 bases between the germline ends. The CDR3 runs 13 residues. Germline V lookup: CDR1 SGHRS, CDR2 YFSETQ.

V usage is TRBV12-3 or TRBV12-4 and J usage is TRBJ1-4; D uncertain. This CDR3 is 14 amino acids long. The V end was cut by 2 bases, the J end by 5 bases, with 9 bases between. CDR3 residues: CASSLRVENEKLFF. The DNA for the CDR3 is TGTGCCAGCAGTTTAAGAGTGGAGAATGAAAAACTGTTTTTT.

In the case of this clonotype: This sequence may be a read error, since a much larger clone differs from it by one base. This chain connects TRBV7-9 to TRBJ2-7; TRBD1 agrees at 7 bases. The CDR3 sequence is 13 residues long. The ends lost 5 bases at V and 3 bases at J; junction bases unmatched: 4. Looked up from germline, CDR1 is SEHNR and CDR2 is FQNEAQ (reference sequence). In nucleotides, the CDR3 is TGTGCCAGCAGCGCCCGGGACAGCTACGAGCAGTACTTC. Its protein product is CASSARDSYEQYF. Full variable domain (outside the CDR3, taken from reference TRBV7-9 and TRBJ2-7): DTGVSQNPRHKITKRGQNVTFRCDPISEHNRLYWYRQTLGQGPEFLTYFQNEAQLEKSRLLSDRFSAERPKGSFSTLEIQRTEQGDSAMYLCASSARDSYEQYFGPGTRLTVT.

For the CDR3, the DNA is TGCGCCAGTCGGCAACAGGGGCAGAACACAGATACGCAGTATTTT. Protein: CASRQQGQNTDTQYF. The V gene is TRBV5-1, the J gene TRBJ2-3; 7 nucleotides align to TRBD1. J gave up 2 bases and V 8 bases, and 11 bases lay outside the gene matches. CDR3 length: 15 residues. Germline V gives CDR1 SGHRS, CDR2 YFSETQ.

There are a few counts of this clonotype. This chain links TRBV20-1 with TRBJ2-7; 8 positions agree with TRBD1. The CDR3 is made up of 18 amino acids. Germline lookup yields CDR1 DFQATT and CDR2 SNEGSKA (reference sequence). V was pared by 0 bases and J by 5 bases, with 18 bases of the junction left unmatched. CDR3 coding DNA: TGCAGTGCTAGAGATCTGAGACAGGGGAGACTTTATGGGCACGAGCAGTACTTC. Its protein is CSARDLRQGRLYGHEQYF.

V and J are TRBV29-1 and TRBJ2-1, with 13 bases identical to TRBD2. J gave up 0 bases and V 4 bases, and 9 bases lay outside the gene matches. CDR3 length: 18 amino acids. Germline V lookup: CDR1 SQVTM, CDR2 ANQGSEA. CDR3 bases: TGCAGCGTTGCTGCTGGACTAGCGGGAGCCAGCTCCTACAATGAGCAGTTCTTC. This codes for CSVAAGLAGASSYNEQFF.

This clonotype occurred a few times. This rearrangement joins TRBV28 to TRBJ2-7; TRBD2 might be the D (6 bases). Trimming stripped 3 bases from V and 3 bases from J, with 24 bases between. The CDR3 totals 18 residues. Per germline, CDR1 MDHEN and CDR2 SYDVKM. The DNA for the CDR3 is TGTGCCAGCAGTTTCCGGGACTTGGGGCCGCTCCCCATCTACGAGCAGTACTTC. Its protein product is CASSFRDLGPLPIYEQYF.

In this sample, this clonotype turned up a few times. The rearrangement uses TRBV29-1 and TRBJ1-1, with 8 positions matching TRBD1. In germline, CDR1 is SQVTM, CDR2 ANQGSEA. The J segment lost 7 bases and the V segment lost 3 bases, leaving 13 bases of the junction unmatched. The CDR3 has 15 residues. This chain's CDR3 is CSVDGGQGGWGEAFF. In nucleotides, the CDR3 is TGCAGCGTTGACGGAGGACAGGGCGGCTGGGGTGAAGCTTTCTTT.

The chain employs TRBV10-3 and TRBJ2-2; the match to TRBD1 covers 10 bases. CDR1 and CDR2 from the germline V gene are ENHRY and SYGVKD. CDR3 length equals 16 residues. V was clipped by 3 bases and J by 5 bases; unmatched bases: 6. The CDR3 sequence is CAISDRDRGPTGELFF. Written as DNA, the CDR3 is TGTGCCATCAGTGACCGGGACAGGGGACCAACCGGGGAGCTGTTTTTT.

The V gene is TRBV18, the J gene TRBJ2-3; no reliable D call. V lost 3 bases, J lost 2 bases, and 12 bases lay in between. This CDR3 is 15 amino acids long. Germline-derived CDR1 and CDR2 are KGHSH and LQKENI. CDR3 sequence: CASSPYGGDTDTQYF. CDR3 in DNA: TGTGCCAGCTCACCTTACGGCGGAGACACAGATACGCAGTATTTT.

The chain employs TRBV5-1 and TRBJ2-7, with a weak D call TRBD1 (6 bases). Germline V gene sequence: CDR1 SGHRS, CDR2 YFSETQ. There are 14 residues in the CDR3. V was trimmed by 0 bases and J by 2 bases, leaving 9 bases between them. CDR3 protein: CASSLADSTYEQYF. CDR3 coding DNA: TGCGCCAGCAGCTTGGCGGACAGTACCTACGAGCAGTACTTC. The full variable domain, with the rest looked up from reference TRBV5-1 and TRBJ2-7, is KAGVTQTPRYLIKTRGQQVTLSCSPISGHRSVSWYQQTPGQGLQFLFEYFSETQRNKGNFPGRFSGRQFSNSRSEMNVSTLELGDSALYLCASSLADSTYEQYFGPGTRLTVT.

This clonotype was counted many times. The rearrangement uses TRBV4-2 and TRBJ2-7, with 7 bases identical to TRBD2. Germline V gene lookup returns CDR1 LGHNA and CDR2 YNFKEQ. The trim removed 1 base at V and 0 bases at J, leaving 6 bases unmatched. The CDR3 is made up of 16 amino acids. The CDR3, as DNA: TGTGCCAGCAGCCAAGTAGCGGGCGACAGCTCCTACGAGCAGTACTTC. Amino acid sequence: CASSQVAGDSSYEQYF.

This clonotype was counted only a few times. This sequence joins TRBV6-2 or TRBV6-3 and TRBJ2-7; 7 positions match TRBD1. From germline, CDR1 is MNHEY and CDR2 SVGEGT. V lost 8 bases and J lost 3; bases outside the gene matches: 10. The CDR3 is 14 amino acids. The CDR3 DNA follows: TGTGCCAGCGCGCAAAACCGGGACAGCTACGAGCAGTACTTC. The encoded protein is CASAQNRDSYEQYF.

The V gene is TRBV7-9, the J gene TRBJ1-4; D gene unclear. Trimming left V 1 base short and J 8 bases short, with 11 bases between. This CDR3 has 14 residues. The germline V gene encodes CDR1 SEHNR and CDR2 FQNEAQ (reference sequence). The CDR3 is CASSLGILGEKLFF. CDR3 bases: TGTGCCAGCAGCTTAGGAATCCTGGGAGAAAAACTGTTTTTT.

V is TRBV24-1 and J is TRBJ2-1; 10 bases agree with TRBD1. The CDR3 runs 16 residues. V gave up 1 base and J gave up 7 bases; unmatched junction bases: 6. Germline V gene sequence: CDR1 KGHDR, CDR2 SFDVKD. The CDR3 nucleotides are TGTGCCACCAGTGATTTACGACAGGGGGCAAGTAATGAGCAGTTCTTC. This gives the protein CATSDLRQGASNEQFF.

This clonotype was counted a few times. The rearrangement links TRBV18 to TRBJ2-6, with D possibly being TRBD1 (6 bases). V gave up 3 bases and J gave up 2 bases, with 17 bases separating them. Germline V lookup: CDR1 KGHSH, CDR2 LQKENI. The CDR3 is 18 residues long. The CDR3 DNA reads as TGTGCCAGCTCACCTGCCGGGACAAGGATGGCTGGGGCCAACGTCCTGACTTTC. This codes for CASSPAGTRMAGANVLTF.

The chain carries TRBV5-5 and TRBJ2-2; D may be TRBD2 (6 bases). This CDR3 has 16 residues. Germline V gene lookup returns CDR1 SGHKS and CDR2 YYEKEE (reference sequence). The V end lost 4 bases, the J end lost 4 bases, and 17 bases lay between the germline ends. CDR3 nucleotides: TGTGCCAGCAGCCCCCTAGGAGGGGACGGCACCGGGGAGCTGTTTTTT. This sequence encodes CASSPLGGDGTGELFF.

This clonotype was found a few times. The chain links TRBV20-1 to TRBJ1-3, with 7 nucleotides matching TRBD1. This CDR3 spans 14 amino acids. J gave up 0 bases and V 4 bases, and 3 bases lay outside the gene matches. The germline CDR1 and CDR2 sequences are DFQATT and SNEGSKA (reference sequence). The CDR3 DNA is TGCAGTGCTATGACAGGGAACTCTGGAAACACCATATATTTT. Translating gives CSAMTGNSGNTIYF.

The chain uses TRBV4-2 and TRBJ2-5, with D possibly matching TRBD2 (6 bases). V lost 1 base and J 4 bases, leaving 19 bases between the germline ends. Germline V gene data show CDR1 as LGHNA and CDR2 as YNFKEQ. This CDR3 contains 17 residues. This chain's CDR3 is CASSQVIPAGNVETQYF. The DNA of the CDR3 is TGTGCCAGCAGCCAAGTGATTCCGGCGGGGAACGTAGAGACCCAGTACTTC.

This clonotype was seen a few times. V and J are TRBV7-2 and TRBJ1-1, with D tentatively TRBD1 (5 bases). V gave up 1 base and J gave up 1 base, with 22 bases separating them. Germline CDR1 reads SGHTA; CDR2 reads FQGNSA. There are 19 residues in the CDR3. The CDR3 reads CASSLVSGLGGAPNTEAFF. The CDR3, as DNA: TGTGCCAGCAGCTTAGTTTCGGGGCTCGGAGGGGCCCCGAACACTGAAGCTTTCTTT.

V usage is TRBV13 and J usage is TRBJ2-1; 10 bases align to TRBD2. CDR1 is PRHDT, CDR2 FYEKMQ, per germline (reference sequence). The length of the CDR3 is 14 residues. V gave up 5 bases and J gave up 5 bases; unmatched junction bases: 3. CDR3 sequence: CASSISGGHNEQFF. The CDR3 DNA follows: TGTGCCAGCAGCATTAGCGGGGGGCACAATGAGCAGTTCTTC.